The 10 T cell receptor beta chains below all came from one sample that was sequenced in a study of blood T cells in healthy people across ages (dated by TCRdb to the mid-2010s). The library was made by 5' RACE. Sequencing was performed on an Illumina HiSeq 2500. The second PCR ran for about 7 to 11 cycles and used a J-beta primer mix along with a sample-barcoded 5' primer. Through fastp at Q25 and MiXCR, TCRdb rebuilt clones from the public reads, retaining in-frame beta chains. Each entry is one CDR3 protein sequence, shown with its most common DNA and genes. The table for this sample lists 1.5 million to 1.8 million distinct CDR3 sequences; roughly 43% of them were counted only once. The biggest ten clones account for approximately 4.1% of the sample. Specimen: blood. These TCRs come from a woman under 30 in good health.

The chain combines TRBV10-2 with TRBJ2-3, with 7 bases aligning to TRBD1. V trimming: 6 bases; J trimming: 1 base; junction bases outside the gene matches: 4. This CDR3 comprises 14 residues. The germline V gene encodes CDR1 WSHSY and CDR2 SAAADI. The CDR3 loop reads CASRLGGGTDTQYF. The CDR3 DNA reads TGCGCCAGCAGACTAGGGGGCGGCACAGATACGCAGTATTTT.

On this clonotype itself: A junction boundary mismatches the germline segment, possibly from a read error. J is TRBJ2-1 and V is TRBV28; 12 positions match TRBD2. The CDR3 spans 16 residues. The germline V gene encodes CDR1 MDHEN and CDR2 SYDVKM. The CDR3 sequence: CASSLSTSGRRYEQFF. In DNA, the CDR3 is TGTGCCAGCAGTCTAAGTACTAGCGGGAGGAGGTATGAGCAGTTCTTT.

This clonotype was counted only a few times. This chain joins TRBV5-1 and TRBJ2-3; 9 nucleotides align to TRBD1. Germline V gives CDR1 SGHRS, CDR2 YFSETQ. The CDR3 loop spans 21 amino acids. The ends lost 4 bases at V and 0 bases at J; junction bases unmatched: 21. The CDR3 is CASSNGPGQGIRRLSTDTQYF. CDR3 coding DNA: TGCGCCAGCAGCAACGGACCGGGACAGGGCATCCGGAGGTTAAGCACAGATACGCAGTATTTT.

This clonotype showed up many times. The rearrangement joins TRBV6-5 to TRBJ2-1; D is possibly TRBD1 (5 bases). There are 13 residues in the CDR3. Germline V lookup: CDR1 MNHEY, CDR2 SVGAGI. Trimming took 2 bases from V and 6 from J, leaving 8 bases between them. CDR3 in DNA: TGTGCCAGCAGTTACCGCCAGGGCAATGAGCAGTTCTTC. Residues: CASSYRQGNEQFF.

This chain links TRBV4-1 with TRBJ2-4, with D possibly being TRBD2 (6 bases). The DNA end is more similar to TRBJ2-7, so the J call may be wrong. This CDR3 region has 17 residues. Germline assignment: CDR1 MGHRA and CDR2 YSYEKL. CDR3 in amino acids: CASSPQLGAGLLYEQYF. CDR3 in DNA: TGCGCCAGCAGCCCGCAGCTCGGGGCGGGGCTTTTGTACGAGCAGTACTTC.

The chain combines TRBV20-1 with TRBJ2-1; tentative D call: TRBD1 (6 bases). The CDR3 consists of 14 residues. Deletions cut 7 bases from V and 1 base from J, with 14 bases between. The germline V gene has CDR1 DFQATT and CDR2 SNEGSKA (reference sequence). CDR3 nucleotide sequence: TGCAGTGTCCAGCGGCAGGGGTCCTACAATGAGCAGTTCTTC. Protein sequence: CSVQRQGSYNEQFF.

This clonotype was recorded at least ten times. The chain carries TRBV12-3 or TRBV12-4 and TRBJ2-3; TRBD2 matches 7 bases. The CDR3 is 15 amino acids. Trimming removed 3 bases from V and 4 bases from J; junction bases left unmatched: 7. CDR3 sequence reads: CASSFYAGAPDTQYF. In DNA, the CDR3 is TGTGCCAGCAGTTTTTACGCGGGAGCCCCAGATACGCAGTATTTT.

This clonotype was seen a few times. The genes are TRBV12-3 or TRBV12-4 and TRBJ2-7, with TRBD1 matching 8 bases. This CDR3 comprises 16 residues. J was trimmed by 0 bases and V by 6 bases; bases with no gene match: 10. The DNA for the CDR3 is TGTGCCAGCAGGGATCACCGGGACAGGTTCTCCTACGAGCAGTACTTC. It translates to CASRDHRDRFSYEQYF.

This clonotype has a count of ten or more. This chain links TRBV7-2 with TRBJ1-5, with a tentative D call TRBD1 (6 bases). Per germline, CDR1 SGHTA and CDR2 FQGNSA. V lost 4 bases, J lost 5 bases, and 9 bases lay in between. This CDR3 region has 13 residues. The DNA of the CDR3 is TGTGCCAGCAGCTCGGGACACTATCAGCCCCAGCATTTT. It encodes CASSSGHYQPQHF.

The chain links TRBV10-3 to TRBJ2-5, with D possibly matching TRBD2 (5 bases). Germline values: CDR1 ENHRY, CDR2 SYGVKD. V lost 5 bases, J lost 11 bases, and 21 bases lay in between. The CDR3 spans 14 residues. The CDR3 region has the DNA TGTGCCATCAGTCGCGGAGGCGATGCAAATGAGCAGTACTTC. It encodes CAISRGGDANEQYF.